One and the same sample provided the 9 T cell receptor beta chains below, sequenced in a study of T-cell reconstitution after alpha-beta-depleted transplantation in children. Preparing the TCRbeta library involved the use of unique molecular identifiers. In TCRdb, the PCR reads were re-called with MiXCR into one record per CDR3 protein. Of about 830,000 distinct CDR3 sequences listed, about 15% are singletons. The material was PBMCs, mostly from graft donor cells, obtained 360 days after TCRalphabeta/CD19-depleted stem cell transplant. These receptors all come from a male patient aged 5 to 17 who had a stem cell transplant for acute lymphoblastic leukemia, so the T cells may come from the graft donor.

This clonotype was detected a few times. Written as DNA, the CDR3 is TGTGCCACCAGCGAAGGCAGGGTTTATTACTATGGCTACACCTTC. This gives the protein CATSEGRVYYYGYTF. The J gene is TRBJ1-2, the V gene TRBV15, with D perhaps TRBD1 (5 bases). The CDR3 extends over 15 amino acids. The germline CDR1 and CDR2 sequences are LNHNV and YYDKDF (reference sequence). The V end lost 5 bases, the J end lost 3 bases, and 16 bases lay between the germline ends.

This clonotype was counted many times. A junction boundary mismatches the germline segment, possibly from a read error. The chain carries TRBV28 and TRBJ2-3; 10 bases are a match to TRBD2. Germline-derived CDR1 and CDR2 are MDHEN and SYDVKM. The CDR3 runs 13 residues. The CDR3 here is CASSLGGGLAKNF. CDR3 DNA sequence: TGTGCCAGCAGTTTAGGGGGGGGACTAGCGAAGAATTTT.

The chain is built from TRBV7-6 and TRBJ2-7; D is unresolved. The V end lost 3 bases, the J end lost 5 bases, and 14 bases lay between the germline ends. CDR1 is SGHVS and CDR2 is FNYEAQ in the germline V gene. The CDR3 runs to 14 residues. The CDR3 bases are TGTGCCAGCAGCTTGTTTTCCAGCTTCAACGAGCAGTACTTC. Translated, it gives CASSLFSSFNEQYF.

The rearrangement joins TRBV5-6 to TRBJ2-2, with 7 bases lining up with TRBD2. This CDR3 is 15 amino acids long. Per germline, CDR1 SGHDT and CDR2 YYEEEE. V shed 5 bases and J 4 bases; nucleotides not matched to a gene: 8. Here the CDR3 reads CASRLTGGPTGELFF. The CDR3 DNA reads as TGTGCCAGCAGGCTTACGGGGGGTCCCACCGGGGAGCTGTTTTTT.

V is TRBV28 and J is TRBJ2-1, with 9 bases identical to TRBD1. Unmatched junction bases numbered 12, after V lost 10 bases and J lost 8 bases. The CDR3 has 14 residues. CDR1 MDHEN and CDR2 SYDVKM come from the germline V gene. The CDR3 is CATLPGTGRHEQFF. CDR3 in DNA: TGTGCCACCCTTCCAGGGACAGGGAGACATGAGCAGTTCTTC. The variable domain in full, with the rest retrieved from reference TRBV28 and TRBJ2-1, is DVKVTQSSRYLVKRTGEKVFLECVQDMDHENMFWYRQDPGLGLRLIYFSYDVKMKEKGDIPEGYSVSREKKERFSLILESASTNQTSMYLCATLPGTGRHEQFFGPGTRLTVL.

Only a few counts were recorded for this clonotype. The gene calls are TRBV7-9 and TRBJ2-6, with D unclear. Germline loops: CDR1 SEHNR, CDR2 FQNEAQ (reference sequence). The CDR3 is made up of 16 amino acids. V was pared by 6 bases and J by 1 base, with 13 bases between. CDR3 DNA: TGTGCCAGCAGTCTAGACCATGCGTCTGGGGCCAACGTCCTGACTTTC. This codes for CASSLDHASGANVLTF.

In this sample, this clonotype turned up a few times. This chain links TRBV10-2 with TRBJ1-2; D remains unclear. CDR3 length: 13 amino acids. V lost 7 bases to trimming and J lost 1 base, with 10 bases between them. The germline V gene encodes CDR1 WSHSY and CDR2 SAAADI. This CDR3 is CASMGAGNYGYTF. CDR3 nucleotide sequence: TGCGCCAGCATGGGAGCGGGTAACTATGGCTACACCTTC.

This clonotype was seen more than once but under ten times. This sequence joins TRBV14 and TRBJ2-1; 7 bases are shared with TRBD1. The CDR3 loop spans 14 amino acids. The germline V gene has CDR1 SGHDN and CDR2 FVKESK. The V gene end was trimmed by 4 bases and the J gene end by 6 bases; junction bases not matched to a gene: 6. CDR3 amino acids: CASSLLTGINEQFF. As DNA, the CDR3 is TGTGCCAGCAGCCTTCTGACAGGGATCAATGAGCAGTTCTTC.

The chain joins TRBV5-1 to TRBJ2-1; TRBD2 might be the D (7 bases). CDR3 length equals 14 residues. V was shortened by 0 bases and J by 8 bases, with 12 bases between the two germline ends. CDR1 is SGHRS, CDR2 YFSETQ, per germline. The CDR3 protein is CASSLGGGGYEQFF. The DNA for the CDR3 is TGCGCCAGCAGCTTGGGAGGGGGGGGCTATGAGCAGTTCTTC.